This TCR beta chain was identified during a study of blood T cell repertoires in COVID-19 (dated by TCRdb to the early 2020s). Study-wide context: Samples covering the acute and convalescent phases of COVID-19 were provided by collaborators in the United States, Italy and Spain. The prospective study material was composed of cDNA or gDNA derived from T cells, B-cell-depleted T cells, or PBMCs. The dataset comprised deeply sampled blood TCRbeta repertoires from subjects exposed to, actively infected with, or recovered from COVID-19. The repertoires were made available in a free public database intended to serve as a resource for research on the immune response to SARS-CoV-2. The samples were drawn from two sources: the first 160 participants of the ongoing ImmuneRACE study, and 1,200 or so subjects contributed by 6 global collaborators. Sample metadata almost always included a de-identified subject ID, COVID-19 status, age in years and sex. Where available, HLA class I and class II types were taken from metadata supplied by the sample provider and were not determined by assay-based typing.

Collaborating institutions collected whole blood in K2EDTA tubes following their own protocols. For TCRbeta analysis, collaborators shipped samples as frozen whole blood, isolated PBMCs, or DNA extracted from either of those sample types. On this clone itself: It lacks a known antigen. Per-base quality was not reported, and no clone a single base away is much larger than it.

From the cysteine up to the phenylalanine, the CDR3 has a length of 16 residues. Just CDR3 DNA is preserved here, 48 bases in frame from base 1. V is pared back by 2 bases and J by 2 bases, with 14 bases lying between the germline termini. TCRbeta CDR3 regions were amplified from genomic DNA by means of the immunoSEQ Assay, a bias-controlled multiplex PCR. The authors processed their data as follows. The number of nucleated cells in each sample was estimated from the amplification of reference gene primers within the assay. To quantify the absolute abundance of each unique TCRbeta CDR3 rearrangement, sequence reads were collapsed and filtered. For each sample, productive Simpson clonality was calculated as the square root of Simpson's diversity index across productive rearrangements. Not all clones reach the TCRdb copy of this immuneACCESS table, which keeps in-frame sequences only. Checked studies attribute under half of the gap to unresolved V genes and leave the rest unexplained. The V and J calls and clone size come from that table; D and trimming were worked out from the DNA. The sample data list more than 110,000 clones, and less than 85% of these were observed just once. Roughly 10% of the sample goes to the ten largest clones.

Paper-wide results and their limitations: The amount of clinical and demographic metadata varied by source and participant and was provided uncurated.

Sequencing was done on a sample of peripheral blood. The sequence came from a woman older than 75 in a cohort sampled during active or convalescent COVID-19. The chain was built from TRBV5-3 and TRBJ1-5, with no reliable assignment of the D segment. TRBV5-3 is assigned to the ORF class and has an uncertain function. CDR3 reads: CARSLQPLRCNQPQHF. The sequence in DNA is TGTGCCAGAAGCTTACAGCCTCTACGCTGCAATCAGCCCCAGCATTTT.